This T cell receptor beta chain was recorded in a study of neurological immune-mediated disorders. Findings and caveats of the study: Multiple sclerosis patients had less TCR clonal expansion than even healthy controls, unlike HTLV-1-associated myelopathy. One related-CDR3 cluster, identified by phylogenetic grouping, held the repertoires of 18 of 34 multiple sclerosis patients and was a possible signature.

Many counts were recorded for this clonotype. Its specificity is not known. The V and J ends lost 2 bases and 0 bases respectively, with 19 bases between them. Germline V gives CDR1 DFQATT, CDR2 SNEGSKA (reference sequence). The CDR3 contains 17 residues. The cDNA came from 5'RACE with 10-nucleotide random UMIs. TCRdb redid the calling of the 5' RACE reads with MiXCR, one entry per CDR3 protein. The sample includes about 70,000 distinct CDR3 sequences, 3.2% seen only once; the top ten take 4.5% to 6.5%. Unsorted libraries were prepared from 2 million PBMCs held at -80 C. The clonotype comes from a woman between 45 and 65 years old with multiple sclerosis. Material for sequencing was PBMCs. The chain employs TRBV20-1 and TRBJ1-2, with a possible D match to TRBD1 (5 bases). The CDR3 DNA reads as TGCAGTGCTAGAAACGTTGGACGGGACTGGACTAACTATGGCTACACCTTC. Its translation is CSARNVGRDWTNYGYTF.